The T cell receptor (beta chain) under discussion was sequenced for a study of blood T cell repertoires in COVID-19. Study in general: From the United States, Italy and Spain came samples of acute and convalescent COVID-19. T cells, B-cell-depleted T cells, or PBMCs supplied cDNA or gDNA.

Germline loops: CDR1 MNHEY, CDR2 SVGEGT. V lost 5 bases and J lost 7, with 18 bases in between. The CDR3 runs to 15 residues. Per the original data handling: Amplification of reference gene primers was used by the study to estimate nucleated cell counts. Assay: immunoSEQ multiplex PCR; the TCRdb copy retains only in-frame clones and omits some. V, J and clone size are those of that table, while D and trimming were read from the DNA. Of roughly 99,000 clones detected, about 91% appear once; the ten largest clones hold roughly 6.6%. This clone was found once. This sequence joins TRBV6-2 or TRBV6-3 and TRBJ2-1; D perhaps matches TRBD2 (5 bases). Material for sequencing was peripheral blood. This TCR derives from a man in his fifties or sixties with active or convalescent COVID-19. CDR3 residues: CASSPRTPVGNEQFF. CDR3 sequence (DNA): TGTGCCAGCAGTCCCCGGACTCCGGTGGGGAATGAGCAGTTCTTC.